The T cell receptor (beta chain) described here comes from a study of blood T cell repertoires in COVID-19. Overall study context: COVID-19 samples from acute and convalescent phases originated in the United States, Italy and Spain. Sources were T cells, B-cell-depleted T cells, or PBMCs; the material itself was cDNA or gDNA.

The germline CDR1 and CDR2 sequences are SGHAT and FQNNGV. The CDR3 totals 15 residues. With V trimmed by 0 bases and J by 5 bases, 5 bases remained unmatched. Per the authors' pipeline: Nucleated cell number was recorded as an estimate derived from reference gene primer amplification. Clones were read by immunoSEQ multiplex PCR, and TCRdb kept only the in-frame ones, dropping some. The V and J calls and clone size were taken over from that table, and D and trimming were inferred from the DNA. Among around 190,000 clones, 80% to 90% were seen once, and the ten largest hold 8% to 10%. The sequenced material came from peripheral blood. The receptor was derived from a man aged 50 to 59 with active or convalescent COVID-19. This chain connects TRBV11-2 to TRBJ1-2; 8 bases map to TRBD1. CDR3 region: CASSLEPRGPYGYTF. In DNA form, the CDR3 reads TGTGCCAGCAGCTTAGAACCCAGGGGGCCTTATGGCTACACCTTC.